This section outlines one T cell receptor (beta chain) sequence together with its context. This sample was included in a study of cytomegalovirus exposure and HLA in healthy donors. Primers for the PCR totalled 60 Vbeta and 13 Jbeta. Produced via immunoSEQ multiplex PCR; TCRdb's table is partial and in-frame only. The data contain approximately 100,000 clones, about 81% of them singletons. The CDR3 has 16 residues. J gave up 6 bases and V 3 bases, and 10 bases lay outside the gene matches. Germline CDR1 reads LNHDA; CDR2 reads SQIVND (reference sequence). The J gene is TRBJ1-2, the V gene TRBV19; the match to TRBD1 covers 10 bases. Sequencing used PBMCs. The sequence was collected from a man aged 35 to 55 in good health and CMV-seronegative. CDR3 region: CASSIVAGTGDNGYTF. Written as DNA, the CDR3 is TGTGCCAGTAGTATCGTAGCCGGGACAGGGGATAATGGCTACACCTTC.